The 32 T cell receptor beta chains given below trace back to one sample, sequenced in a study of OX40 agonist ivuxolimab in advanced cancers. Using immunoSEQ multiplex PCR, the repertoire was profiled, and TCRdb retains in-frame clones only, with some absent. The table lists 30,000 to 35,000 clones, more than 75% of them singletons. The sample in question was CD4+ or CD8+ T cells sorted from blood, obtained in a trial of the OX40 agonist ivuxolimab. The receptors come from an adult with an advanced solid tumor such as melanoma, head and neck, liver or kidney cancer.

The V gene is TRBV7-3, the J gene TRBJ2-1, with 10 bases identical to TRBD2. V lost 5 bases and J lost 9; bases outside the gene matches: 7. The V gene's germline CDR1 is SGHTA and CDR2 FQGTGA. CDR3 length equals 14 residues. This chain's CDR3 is CASSPLAGSLEQFF. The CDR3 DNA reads TGTGCCAGCAGCCCACTAGCGGGATCCCTTGAGCAGTTCTTC. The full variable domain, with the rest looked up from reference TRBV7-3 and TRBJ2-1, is GAGVSQTPSNKVTEKGKYVELRCDPISGHTALYWYRQSLGQGPEFLIYFQGTGAADDSGLPNDRFFAVRPEGSVSTLKIQRTERGDSAVYLCASSPLAGSLEQFFGPGTRLTVL.

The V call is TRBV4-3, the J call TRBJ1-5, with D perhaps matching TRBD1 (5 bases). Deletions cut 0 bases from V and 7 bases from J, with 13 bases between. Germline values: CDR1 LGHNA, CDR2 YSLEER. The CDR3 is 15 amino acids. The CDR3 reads CASSQDQGFGQPQHF. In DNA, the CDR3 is TGCGCCAGCAGCCAAGACCAGGGATTCGGACAGCCCCAGCATTTT.

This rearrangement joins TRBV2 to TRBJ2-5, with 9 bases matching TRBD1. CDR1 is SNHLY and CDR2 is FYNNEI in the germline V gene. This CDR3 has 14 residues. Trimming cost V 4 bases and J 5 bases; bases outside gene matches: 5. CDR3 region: CASSVLGQGETQYF. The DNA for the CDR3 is TGTGCCAGCAGTGTTCTAGGACAGGGGGAGACCCAGTACTTC.

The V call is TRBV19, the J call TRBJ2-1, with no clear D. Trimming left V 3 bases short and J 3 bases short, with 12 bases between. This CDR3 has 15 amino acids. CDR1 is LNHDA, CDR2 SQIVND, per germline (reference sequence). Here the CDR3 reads CASSIALSHYNEQFF. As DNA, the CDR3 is TGTGCCAGTAGTATTGCCCTTTCCCACTACAATGAGCAGTTCTTC.

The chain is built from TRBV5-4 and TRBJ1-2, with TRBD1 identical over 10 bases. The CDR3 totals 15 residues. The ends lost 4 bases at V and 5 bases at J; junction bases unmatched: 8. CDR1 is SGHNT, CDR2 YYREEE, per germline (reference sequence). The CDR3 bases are TGTGCCAGCAGCAATCCGCCGGGACAGGGGTATGGCTACACCTTC. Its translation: CASSNPPGQGYGYTF.

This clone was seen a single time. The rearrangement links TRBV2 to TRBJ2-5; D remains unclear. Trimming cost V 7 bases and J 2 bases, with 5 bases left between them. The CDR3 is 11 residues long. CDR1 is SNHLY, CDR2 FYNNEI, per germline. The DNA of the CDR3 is TGTGCCAGCATGGGTCAAGAGACCCAGTACTTC. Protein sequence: CASMGQETQYF.

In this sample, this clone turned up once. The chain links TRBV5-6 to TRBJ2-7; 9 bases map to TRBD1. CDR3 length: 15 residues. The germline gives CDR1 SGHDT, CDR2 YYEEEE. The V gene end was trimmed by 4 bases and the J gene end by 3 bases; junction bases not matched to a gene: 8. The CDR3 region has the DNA TGTGCCAGCAGCGTCGGGGGACAGGGCATCTACGAGCAGTACTTC. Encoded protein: CASSVGGQGIYEQYF.

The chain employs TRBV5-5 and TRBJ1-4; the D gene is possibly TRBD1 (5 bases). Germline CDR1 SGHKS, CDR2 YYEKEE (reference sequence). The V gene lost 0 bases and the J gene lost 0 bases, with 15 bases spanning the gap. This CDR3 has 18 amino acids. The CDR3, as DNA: TGTGCCAGCAGCTTGGGGGGCGTAGAGCTTGCAACTAATGAAAAACTGTTTTTT. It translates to CASSLGGVELATNEKLFF.

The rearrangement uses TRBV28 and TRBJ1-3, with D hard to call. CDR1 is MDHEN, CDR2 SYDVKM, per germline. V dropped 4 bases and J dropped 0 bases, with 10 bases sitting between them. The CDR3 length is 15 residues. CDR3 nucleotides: TGTGCCAGCAGTTGGTTAGATTACTCTGGAAACACCATATATTTT. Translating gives CASSWLDYSGNTIYF.

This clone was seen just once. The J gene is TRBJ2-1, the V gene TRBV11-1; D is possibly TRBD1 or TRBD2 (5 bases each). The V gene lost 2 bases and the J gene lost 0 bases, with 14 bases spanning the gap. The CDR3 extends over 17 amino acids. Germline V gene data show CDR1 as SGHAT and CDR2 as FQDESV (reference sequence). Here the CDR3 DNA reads TGTGCCAGCAGCTTATCCGGGGCCGATCTCTCCTACAATGAGCAGTTCTTC. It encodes CASSLSGADLSYNEQFF.

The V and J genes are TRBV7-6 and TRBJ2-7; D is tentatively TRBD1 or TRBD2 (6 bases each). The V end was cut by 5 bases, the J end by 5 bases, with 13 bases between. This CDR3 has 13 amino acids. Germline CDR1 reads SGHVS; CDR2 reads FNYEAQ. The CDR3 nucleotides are TGTGCCAGCAGCGCCACCGGGGGCGACGAGCAGTACTTC. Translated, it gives CASSATGGDEQYF.

Written as DNA, the CDR3 is TGTGCCAGCAGACAAGGAACAGGGGCTATCAATCAGCCCCAGCATTTT. Translation: CASRQGTGAINQPQHF. The J gene is TRBJ1-5, the V gene TRBV6-6; 7 nucleotides agree with TRBD1. V was pared by 6 bases and J by 3 bases, with 11 bases of the junction left unmatched. This CDR3 contains 16 residues. In germline, CDR1 is MNHNY, CDR2 SVGAGI (reference sequence).

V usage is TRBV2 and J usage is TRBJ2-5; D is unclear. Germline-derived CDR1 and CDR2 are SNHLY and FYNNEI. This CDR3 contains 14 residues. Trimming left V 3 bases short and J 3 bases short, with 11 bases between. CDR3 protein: CASSDWVTEETQYF. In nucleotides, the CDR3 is TGTGCCAGCAGTGACTGGGTAACGGAAGAGACCCAGTACTTC.

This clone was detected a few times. The CDR3 here is CASSLETGLKETQYF. The CDR3 coding sequence is TGCGCCAGCAGCTTGGAGACGGGACTAAAAGAGACCCAGTACTTC. V and J are TRBV5-1 and TRBJ2-5, with TRBD2 identical over 7 bases. CDR1 is SGHRS and CDR2 is YFSETQ in the germline V gene. The V gene end was trimmed by 0 bases and the J gene end by 3 bases; junction bases not matched to a gene: 5. This CDR3 comprises 15 residues.

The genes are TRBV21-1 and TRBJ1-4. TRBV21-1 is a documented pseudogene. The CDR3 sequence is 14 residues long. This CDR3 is CASSKGLASRKLFF. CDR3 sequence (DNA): TGTGCCAGCAGCAAGGGTCTCGCAAGCCGAAAACTGTTTTTT.

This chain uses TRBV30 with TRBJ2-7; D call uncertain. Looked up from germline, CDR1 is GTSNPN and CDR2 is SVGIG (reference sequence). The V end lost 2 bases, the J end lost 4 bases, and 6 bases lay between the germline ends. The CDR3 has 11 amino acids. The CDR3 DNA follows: TGTGCCTGGAGTTTGGTTTACGAGCAGTACTTC. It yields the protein CAWSLVYEQYF. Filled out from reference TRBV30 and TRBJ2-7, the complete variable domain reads SQTIHQWPATLVQPVGSPLSLECTVEGTSNPNLYWYRQAAGRGLQLLFYSVGIGQISSEVPQNLSASRPQDRQFILSSKKLLLSDSGFYLCAWSLVYEQYFGPGTRLTVT.

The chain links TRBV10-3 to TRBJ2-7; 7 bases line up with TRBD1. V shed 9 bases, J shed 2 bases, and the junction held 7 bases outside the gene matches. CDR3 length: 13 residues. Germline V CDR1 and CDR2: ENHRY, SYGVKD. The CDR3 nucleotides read TGTGCCATGGGGACAGCCATAACCTACGAGCAGTACTTC. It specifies CAMGTAITYEQYF.

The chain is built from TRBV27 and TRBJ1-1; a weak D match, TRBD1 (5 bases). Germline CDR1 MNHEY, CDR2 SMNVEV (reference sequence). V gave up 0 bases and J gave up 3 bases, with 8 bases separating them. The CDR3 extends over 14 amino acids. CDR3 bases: TGTGCCAGCAGTTTATCGAGGGGATACACTGAAGCTTTCTTT. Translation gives CASSLSRGYTEAFF.

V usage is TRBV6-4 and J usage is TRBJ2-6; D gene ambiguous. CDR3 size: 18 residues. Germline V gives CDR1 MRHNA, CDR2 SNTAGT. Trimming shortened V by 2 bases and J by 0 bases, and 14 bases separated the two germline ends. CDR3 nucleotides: TGTGCCAGCAGTGACACGTCGATGCTGATCTCTGGGGCCAACGTCCTGACTTTC. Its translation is CASSDTSMLISGANVLTF.

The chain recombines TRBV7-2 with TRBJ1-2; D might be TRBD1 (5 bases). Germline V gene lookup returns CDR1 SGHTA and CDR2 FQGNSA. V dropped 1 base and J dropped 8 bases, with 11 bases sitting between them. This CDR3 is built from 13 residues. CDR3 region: CASSLGDLYGYTF. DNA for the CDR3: TGTGCCAGCAGCTTAGGGGACTTATACGGCTACACCTTC.

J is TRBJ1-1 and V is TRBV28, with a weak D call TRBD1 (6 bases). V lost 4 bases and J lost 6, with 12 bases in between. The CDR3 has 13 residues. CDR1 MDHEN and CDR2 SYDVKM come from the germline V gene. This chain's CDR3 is CASSSTGGPEAFF. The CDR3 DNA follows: TGTGCCAGCAGTTCGACAGGTGGACCTGAAGCTTTCTTT. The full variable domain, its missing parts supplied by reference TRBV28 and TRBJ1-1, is DVKVTQSSRYLVKRTGEKVFLECVQDMDHENMFWYRQDPGLGLRLIYFSYDVKMKEKGDIPEGYSVSREKKERFSLILESASTNQTSMYLCASSSTGGPEAFFGQGTRLTVV.

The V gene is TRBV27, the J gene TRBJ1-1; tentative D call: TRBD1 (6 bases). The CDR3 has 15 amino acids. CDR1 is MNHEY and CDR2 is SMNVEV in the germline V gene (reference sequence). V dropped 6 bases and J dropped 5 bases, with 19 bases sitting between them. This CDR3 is CASSPMVGAWTEAFF. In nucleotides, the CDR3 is TGTGCCAGCAGCCCGATGGTGGGGGCTTGGACTGAAGCTTTCTTT.

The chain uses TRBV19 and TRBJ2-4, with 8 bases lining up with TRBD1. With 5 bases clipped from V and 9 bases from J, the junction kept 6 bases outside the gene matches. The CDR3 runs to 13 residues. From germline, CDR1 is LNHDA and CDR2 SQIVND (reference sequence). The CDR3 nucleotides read TGTGCCAGTAGTGTGGACAGGGTCGGCATTCAGTACTTC. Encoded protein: CASSVDRVGIQYF.

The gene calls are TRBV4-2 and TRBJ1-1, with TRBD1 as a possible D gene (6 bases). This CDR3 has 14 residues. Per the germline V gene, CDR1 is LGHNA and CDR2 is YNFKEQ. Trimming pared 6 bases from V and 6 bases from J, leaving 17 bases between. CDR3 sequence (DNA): TGTGCCAGCAGATTTGAGGACAGTGTACCTGAAGCTTTCTTT. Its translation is CASRFEDSVPEAFF.

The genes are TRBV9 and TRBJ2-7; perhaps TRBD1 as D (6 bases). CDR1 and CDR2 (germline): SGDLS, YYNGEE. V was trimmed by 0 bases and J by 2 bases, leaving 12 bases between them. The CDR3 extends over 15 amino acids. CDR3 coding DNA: TGTGCCAGCAGCGTAGGGGACATACCAACCTACGAGCAGTACTTC. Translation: CASSVGDIPTYEQYF.

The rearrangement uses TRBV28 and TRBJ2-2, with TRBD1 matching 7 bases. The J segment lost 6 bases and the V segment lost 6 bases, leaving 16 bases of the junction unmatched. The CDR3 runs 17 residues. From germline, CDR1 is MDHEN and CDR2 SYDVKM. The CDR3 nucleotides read TGTGCCAGCAGCCGCAACGAAAGGGGGCCCGGCGCCGGGGAGCTGTTTTTT. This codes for CASSRNERGPGAGELFF.

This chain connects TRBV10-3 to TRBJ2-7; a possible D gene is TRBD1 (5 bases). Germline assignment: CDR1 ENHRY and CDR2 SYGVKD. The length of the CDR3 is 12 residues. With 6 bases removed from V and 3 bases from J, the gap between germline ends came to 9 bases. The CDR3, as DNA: TGTGCCATCAGCGAGACAGTCTACGAGCAGTACTTC. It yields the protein CAISETVYEQYF.

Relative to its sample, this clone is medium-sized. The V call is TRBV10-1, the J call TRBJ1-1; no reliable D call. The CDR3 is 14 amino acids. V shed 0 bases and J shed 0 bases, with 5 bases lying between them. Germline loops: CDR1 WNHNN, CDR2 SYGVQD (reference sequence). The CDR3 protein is CASSESPMNTEAFF. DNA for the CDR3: TGCGCCAGCAGTGAGTCGCCCATGAACACTGAAGCTTTCTTT.

The CDR3 sequence: CASSQEKDRVIHEQYF. The CDR3 region has the DNA TGCGCCAGCAGCCAAGAGAAGGACAGGGTAATACACGAGCAGTACTTC. The rearrangement uses TRBV4-3 and TRBJ2-7; 8 bases are a match to TRBD1. This CDR3 contains 16 residues. CDR1 LGHNA and CDR2 YSLEER come from the germline V gene. V trimming: 0 bases; J trimming: 5 bases; junction bases outside the gene matches: 9.

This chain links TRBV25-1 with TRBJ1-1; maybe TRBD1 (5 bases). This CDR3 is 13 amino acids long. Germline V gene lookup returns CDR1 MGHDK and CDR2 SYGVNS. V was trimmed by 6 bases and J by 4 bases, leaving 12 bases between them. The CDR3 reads CASSTLGGTEAFF. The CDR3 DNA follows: TGTGCCAGCAGCACATTGGGGGGCACTGAAGCTTTCTTT.

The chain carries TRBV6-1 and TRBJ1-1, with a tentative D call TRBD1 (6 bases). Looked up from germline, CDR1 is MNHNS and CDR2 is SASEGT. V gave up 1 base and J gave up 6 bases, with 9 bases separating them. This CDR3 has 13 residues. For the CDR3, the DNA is TGTGCCAGCAGTGAAGTCGGGACATCTGAAGCTTTCTTT. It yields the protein CASSEVGTSEAFF.

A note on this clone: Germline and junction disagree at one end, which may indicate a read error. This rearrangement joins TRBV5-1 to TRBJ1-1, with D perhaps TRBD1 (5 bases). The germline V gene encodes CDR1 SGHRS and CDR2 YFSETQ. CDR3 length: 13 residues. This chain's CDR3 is CASTLGGIAEAFF. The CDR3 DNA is TGCGCCAGCACCTTGGGGGGGATCGCTGAAGCTTTCTTT.